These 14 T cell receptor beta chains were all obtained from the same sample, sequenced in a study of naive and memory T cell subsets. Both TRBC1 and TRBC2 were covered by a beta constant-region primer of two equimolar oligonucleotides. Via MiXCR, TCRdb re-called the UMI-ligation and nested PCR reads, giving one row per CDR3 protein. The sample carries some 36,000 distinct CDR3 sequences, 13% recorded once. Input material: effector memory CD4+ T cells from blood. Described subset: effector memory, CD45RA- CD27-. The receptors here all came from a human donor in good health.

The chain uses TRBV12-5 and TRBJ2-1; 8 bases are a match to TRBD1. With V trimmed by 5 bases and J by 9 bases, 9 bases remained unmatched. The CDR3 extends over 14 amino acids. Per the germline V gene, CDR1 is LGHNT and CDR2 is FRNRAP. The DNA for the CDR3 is TGTGCTAGTGGTCCAGGGGGCGGCGTCGGTGAGCAGTTCTTC. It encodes CASGPGGGVGEQFF.

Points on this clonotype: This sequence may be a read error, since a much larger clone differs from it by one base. CDR3 DNA sequence: TGTGCCAGCAGTTTAAAGGGGAGATACGAGCAGTACTTC. As protein: CASSLKGRYEQYF. V and J are TRBV27 and TRBJ2-7; D may be TRBD1 or TRBD2 (5 bases each). Trimming stripped 2 bases from V and 4 bases from J, with 9 bases between. CDR3 size: 13 residues. From germline, CDR1 is MNHEY and CDR2 SMNVEV (reference sequence).

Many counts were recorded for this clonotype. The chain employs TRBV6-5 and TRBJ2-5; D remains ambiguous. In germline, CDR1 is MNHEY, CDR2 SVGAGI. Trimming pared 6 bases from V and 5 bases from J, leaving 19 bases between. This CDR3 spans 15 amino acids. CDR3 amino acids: CASRPNSNWLETQYF. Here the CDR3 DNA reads TGTGCCAGCAGGCCAAACAGTAATTGGTTGGAGACCCAGTACTTC.

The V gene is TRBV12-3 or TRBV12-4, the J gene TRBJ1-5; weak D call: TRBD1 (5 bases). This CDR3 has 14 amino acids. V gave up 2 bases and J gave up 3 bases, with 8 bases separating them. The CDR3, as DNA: TGTGCCAGCAGTTTACGGGGGGACAATCAGCCCCAGCATTTT. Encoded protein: CASSLRGDNQPQHF.

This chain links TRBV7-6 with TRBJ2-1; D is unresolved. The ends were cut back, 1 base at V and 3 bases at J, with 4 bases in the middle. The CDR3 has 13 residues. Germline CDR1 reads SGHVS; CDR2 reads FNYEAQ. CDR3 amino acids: CASSLGDYNEQFF. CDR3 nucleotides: TGTGCCAGCAGCTTAGGGGACTACAATGAGCAGTTCTTC.

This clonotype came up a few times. In nucleotides, the CDR3 is TGCAGTGCTAACCACCCCGCAGGAGCCGACTATGGCTACACCTTC. Translated: CSANHPAGADYGYTF. The chain couples TRBV20-1 to TRBJ1-2; D is undetermined. The ends were cut back, 4 bases at V and 3 bases at J, with 18 bases in the middle. Germline CDR1 is DFQATT and CDR2 is SNEGSKA (reference sequence). The length of the CDR3 is 15 residues.

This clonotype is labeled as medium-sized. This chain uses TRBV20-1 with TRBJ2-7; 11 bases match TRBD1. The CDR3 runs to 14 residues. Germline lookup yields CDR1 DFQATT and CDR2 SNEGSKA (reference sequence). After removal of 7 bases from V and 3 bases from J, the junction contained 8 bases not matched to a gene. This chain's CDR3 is CSVPLGQGDYEQYF. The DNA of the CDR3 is TGCAGTGTCCCGTTGGGACAGGGGGACTACGAGCAGTACTTC.

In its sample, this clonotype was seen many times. The CDR3 region has the DNA TGTGCCAGCAGCTTAGTGTATCAGGGCTCCAAAAACATTCAGTACTTC. This gives the protein CASSLVYQGSKNIQYF. J is TRBJ2-4 and V is TRBV7-2; tentative D call: TRBD1 (5 bases). The CDR3 spans 16 residues. Trimming took 1 base from V and 2 from J, leaving 12 bases between them. Per germline, CDR1 SGHTA and CDR2 FQGNSA.

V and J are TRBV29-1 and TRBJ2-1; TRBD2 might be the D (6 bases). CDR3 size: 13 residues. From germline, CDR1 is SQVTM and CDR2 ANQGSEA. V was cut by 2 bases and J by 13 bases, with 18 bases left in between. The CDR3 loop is CSVEKAGPKSQFF. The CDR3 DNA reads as TGCAGCGTTGAAAAGGCGGGACCAAAGAGTCAGTTCTTC.

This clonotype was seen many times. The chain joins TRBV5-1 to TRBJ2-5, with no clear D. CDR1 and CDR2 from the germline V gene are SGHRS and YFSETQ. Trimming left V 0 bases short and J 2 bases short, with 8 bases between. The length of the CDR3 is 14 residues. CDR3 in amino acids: CASSLAYKQETQYF. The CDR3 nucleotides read TGCGCCAGCAGCTTGGCCTACAAACAAGAGACCCAGTACTTC.

The CDR3 region is CASSEVGAGGPNEQFF. CDR3 DNA sequence: TGTGCCAGCAGTGAAGTTGGAGCGGGAGGGCCCAATGAGCAGTTCTTC. The rearrangement links TRBV6-1 to TRBJ2-1, with 10 bases fitting TRBD2. The CDR3 covers 16 residues. Trimming at V came to 1 base and at J to 6 bases, leaving 6 bases not matched to a gene. CDR1 is MNHNS, CDR2 SASEGT, per germline.

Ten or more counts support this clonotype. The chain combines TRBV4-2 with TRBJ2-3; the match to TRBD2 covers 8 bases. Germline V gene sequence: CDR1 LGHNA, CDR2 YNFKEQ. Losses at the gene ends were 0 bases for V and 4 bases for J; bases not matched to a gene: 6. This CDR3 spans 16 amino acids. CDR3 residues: CASSQDRSGSADTQYF. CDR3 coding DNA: TGTGCCAGCAGCCAAGATCGGAGCGGGAGCGCAGATACGCAGTATTTT.

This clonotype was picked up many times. CDR3 coding DNA: TGCGCCAGCAGCCAAGTAGATATGGGCCTAACCCGGCCTAATACTGAGCAGTTCTTC. Protein sequence: CASSQVDMGLTRPNTEQFF. The V call is TRBV4-1, the J call TRBJ2-1; D is ambiguous. The CDR3 has 19 amino acids. V was trimmed by 1 base and J by 9 bases, leaving 28 bases between them. CDR1 and CDR2 from the germline V gene are MGHRA and YSYEKL.

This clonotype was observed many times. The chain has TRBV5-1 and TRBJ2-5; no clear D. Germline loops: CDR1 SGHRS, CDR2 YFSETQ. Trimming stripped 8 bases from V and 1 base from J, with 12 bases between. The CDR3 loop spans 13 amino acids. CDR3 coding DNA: TGCGCCAGTAACGACGGCTCCCAAGAGACCCAGTACTTC. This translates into CASNDGSQETQYF.